The clone carrying this TCR beta chain was seen more than once but under ten times. Antigen: not known. TCR beta libraries were made by quantitative 5'-RACE with molecular barcodes. TCRdb called the 5' RACE reads again in MiXCR, with one record for every CDR3 protein. Altogether about 25,000 distinct CDR3 sequences are present, about 2.5% being singletons, with the ten largest covering 7% to 9%. The source of the sample is a study of CD8 T cells in ankylosing spondylitis. Whole-study results and caveats: As for the disease-linked clones, they showed a CD8+ phenotype and occurred at relatively low frequencies in peripheral blood.

CDR1 is SGDLS, CDR2 YYNGEE, per germline. The germline V and J ends were trimmed by 7 bases and 9 bases, with 26 bases remaining between them. The CDR3 is made up of 17 amino acids. Sequenced input: blood, either unsorted or a sorted T cell fraction (not recorded which). J is TRBJ1-6 and V is TRBV9; tentatively, D is TRBD1 (6 bases). The sequence derives from a female donor with ankylosing spondylitis or in good health (not recorded which). Written as DNA, the CDR3 is TGTGCCAGCGGCCCCGACAGGACGGGGGTGGGCATTTCACCCCTCCACTTT. Protein: CASGPDRTGVGISPLHF.